The clone carrying this T cell receptor (beta chain) has just a few counts. Trimming removed 5 bases at V and 3 bases at J, with 10 bases between. The germline gives CDR1 SGHTA, CDR2 FQGNSA. The CDR3 has 13 residues. A single record per CDR3 protein comes from TCRdb applying MiXCR to the 5' RACE reads. This table holds around 58,000 distinct CDR3 sequences, 15% to 20% found once. These data come from a study of HIV-infected patients and healthy controls. The TCR originated in a human donor in good health. The sequenced material came from CD4+ T cells from blood. V gene TRBV7-2 combines with J gene TRBJ1-2, with D uncertain. The CDR3 bases are TGTGCCAGCAGCCCCTCAATAGACTATGGCTACACCTTC. Its translation is CASSPSIDYGYTF. The full variable domain, completed using reference TRBV7-2 and TRBJ1-2, is GAGVSQSPSNKVTEKGKDVELRCDPISGHTALYWYRQSLGQGLEFLIYFQGNSAPDKSGLPSDRFSAERTGGSVSTLTIQRTQQEDSAVYLCASSPSIDYGYTFGSGTRLTVV.